The T cell receptor (beta chain) described here comes from a study of cytomegalovirus exposure and HLA in healthy donors (dated by TCRdb to 2016 to 2017). For the study in its entirety: In an earlier analysis of fewer than 750 of the donors, 276 Gb of sequence data and 117 million unique TCR beta sequences from 150 million to 200 million T cells were reported. An earlier analysis of several hundred of the donors applied high-throughput TCR beta sequencing to assess whether each TCR beta V gene segment acted as functional or pseudogenic. Around 320 gigabases of sequencing data and tens of millions of unique TCR sequences were included in an early release covering about 620 HLA-typed donors. The study used immunosequencing to profile the T cell repertoires of approximately 630 subjects and linked those repertoires to cytomegalovirus serostatus. To study patterns of TCR occurrence, a later analysis re-analyzed previously published TCR beta repertoires from 550 to 800 donors and added high-resolution HLA genotyping. Four or five DR-DQ haplotypes were handled as single units for association and clustering because linkage in the cohort was strong. HLA typing covered class I and class II loci at four-digit resolution. A later genetic analysis used genome-wide SNP genotypes for about 55% of the 666 donors, treating that subset as a discovery cohort. Every discovery cohort repertoire had been produced on one sequencing platform. Along with the approximately 700-subject first cohort, a separate validation cohort of approximately 110 different subjects was used. The number of donors typed differed by locus, with 629-630 for A, B, C, DRB1 and DQB1, 522 for DQA1, about 610 for DPA1, and some 450 for DPB1. Donor age, sex, ethnicity and CMV serostatus were collected together with the repertoire data. Among some 410 genotyped donors of the cohort, an average of approximately 240,000 unique TCR beta nucleotide sequences were sequenced per donor, about a sixth of them non-productive. The study aimed to test whether cataloging public T cell receptors could reveal signatures of past pathogen exposure. To predict cytomegalovirus infection status, the study brought together high-throughput TCR immunosequencing, statistical association of individual TCRs with disease status, and machine learning. Of the approximately 400 genotyped donors, 81% fell in the genetic ancestry cluster associated with self-reported Caucasian donors. Rather than using new phenotypic data, the later analysis identified candidate immune exposures from TCR beta sequences and from how often those sequences occurred across donors.

The CDR3 contains 12 residues, cysteine and phenylalanine counted. Of the read, only the CDR3 DNA is kept; its 36 bases are in frame from base 1. Per the germline V gene, MNHNS is the CDR1 and SASEGT is the CDR2. The cohort comprised around 690 healthy bone marrow donors. All cohort members were sampled while nominally healthy, although unrecorded immune exposures were likely present. The donor tested CMV seropositive, placing the donor among the 290 or so seropositive members of the cohort. Each donor provided a peripheral blood sample, and peripheral blood mononuclear cells were used for TCR beta sequencing. The Qiagen DNeasy Blood Extraction Kit was used to extract genomic DNA from the blood cell samples. Concerning this clone itself: What this receptor recognizes is not known. There are no base qualities to consult, and no much larger clone falls within one base.

What the authors observed across the whole study: In a later analysis, HLA-associated TCR beta chains showed more clonal expansion and lower generation probabilities than non-associated chains that were equally common. A few of the identified cytomegalovirus-associated TCR beta chains were confirmed in vitro to be specific for cytomegalovirus antigens. Roughly uniform sequencing depth across donors was assumed in presence/absence analyses, although this assumption may not hold. In a later genetic analysis, fewer N-insertions in productive TCRs were reported among donors in an Asian-associated ancestry cluster than the approximately 670-donor mean. A later analysis associated approximately 17,000 TCR beta sequences with specific HLA alleles at a false discovery rate of 0.05. A later genetic analysis associated a missense DCLRE1C variant with V-gene and J-gene trimming of TCR beta chains, and an independent cohort replicated the association. A later analysis reported that several top co-occurrence clusters appeared linked to parvovirus B19, influenza, CMV and Epstein-Barr virus. The authors suggested that the approach could potentially be generalized to other disease states and immunological phenotypes. According to a later analysis, most CMV-associated TCR beta chains appeared to be HLA-restricted, and the HLA associations seemed to be driven largely by CMV exposure. Because counts were too low, roughly 18 rarely observed V segments, including chromosome 9 orphons, were left out of the earlier analysis of about 500 of the donors. The classifier was reported to diagnose cytomegalovirus status with high specificity and sensitivity in both the original cohort and the validation cohort. When HLA alleles, especially DR and DQ, strongly co-occurred, attributing TCR associations to individual alleles was difficult. Correlated functional status among segregating V segments might be attributable to linkage disequilibrium, but an unknown experimental factor could not be ruled out. A further reported finding was that TCR beta sequences accurately predicted the HLA-A and HLA-B alleles for most subjects in the first cohort. In an earlier analysis of approximately 590 of the donors, most TCR beta V segments appeared in productive rearrangements about 87% or about 30% of the time, broadly matching IMGT annotations. Most TCR sequences were seen in very few donors, while some public TCRs were found in many individuals. HLA typing was unavailable for some donors at each locus, so association tests used only the typed subset. Some IMGT-functional V segments, including TRBV6-2 and TRBV6-3, could not be told apart with the 87-base-pair reads, so those segments were excluded. In the study, around 150 TCR beta chains were listed as associated with cytomegalovirus. A later analysis found that TCR association rates varied across HLA loci, with DRB1 alleles showing the most associated TCRs and HLA-C alleles the fewest. Immune exposure information for the cohort was limited to CMV serostatus. A cluster of highly shared sequence variants was judged likely to be a technical artifact of the sequencing pipeline. Only TCR beta chains were sequenced in this cohort, and the absence of alpha or paired-chain data limited detectable features.

The library relied on the immunoSEQ multiplex PCR assay. A mixture of 60 forward primers for TCR Vbeta segments and 13 reverse primers for TCR Jbeta segments was used in the multiplex PCR. The CDR3 region of rearranged TCR beta genes was amplified from genomic DNA with a multiplex PCR assay. The amplified TCR beta libraries were sequenced on the Illumina HiSeq System as 87-base-pair reads. In the authors' own workflow: A later analysis counted about 80 million unique TCR beta chains across the 500 to 850 repertoires, and roughly 10 million of these chains were shared by at least two donors. Raw reads were error-corrected and collapsed into unique sequences by a nearest-neighbor algorithm in which closely related sequences were merged to remove PCR and sequencing errors. Alignment of CDR3 sequences to IMGT reference sequences was used to assign V, D and J gene segments. For a sequence to be retained, a match of at least six nucleotides to both a V gene segment and a J gene segment was required. Rearrangements were classified as productive when the CDR3 lacked stop codons and remained in frame with V and J, and all other rearrangements were classified as non-productive. CDR3 was defined by IMGT convention, running from the second conserved V-encoded cysteine to the conserved J-encoded phenylalanine. The earlier analysis of about 590 of the donors excluded sequences that lacked an unambiguous match to a single V gene segment. In an earlier analysis of approximately 590 of the donors, V segments were called functional above 56.7% productive rearrangements and were called segregating when the between-donor standard deviation exceeded 5%. A statistical classification framework was built to diagnose cytomegalovirus status from the catalog of TCR beta chain sequences. In a later analysis, V and J genes were assigned by comparing TCR nucleotide sequences against IMGT/GENE-DB human TR gene sequences. Using the TCRdist pipeline, a later analysis assigned CDR3 sequences along with most-parsimonious VDJ recombination scenarios. In a later analysis, every TCR beta chain was defined by the combination of its CDR3 amino acid sequence and its V-gene family, and reads without a unique V-gene family were dropped. As a way to deal with suspected cross-contamination and a sequencing artifact, a later analysis dropped nearly 600 nucleotide sequences that were highly shared and had low generation probability. A later analysis calculated a clonal expansion index for each public chain from normalized within-repertoire ranks of inferred template counts. In a later analysis, generation probabilities were computed using a VDJ recombination model fitted to out-of-frame rearrangements, and the results were checked against IGoR. In a later analysis, hypergeometric tests were used to score TCR-TCR, TCR-HLA and TCR-CMV co-occurrence, with a repertoire-size bias correction applied to TCR pairs. A later analysis estimated false discovery rates by permuting HLA or CMV assignments 20 times. In a later analysis, co-occurring TCRs were grouped using DBSCAN, with TCRdist sequence similarity added in when clustering inside HLA-allele-positive subsets. Repertoires with fewer than 30,000 or more than 120,000 public chains, plus five repertoires with anomalous nucleotide sharing, were excluded from co-occurrence clustering. Here the immuneACCESS table is served through TCRdb, limited to in-frame sequences with V and J called. Missing clones are a known gap in these copies; in checked studies unresolved V genes cover under half, and the rest lacks a known reason. V and J calls and clone size are copied from that table; D and trimming were computed from the DNA. Across this sample there are 95,000 to 100,000 clones, with around 77% seen only once. The ten most abundant clones make up roughly 19% of the sample.

The sequenced sample consisted of PBMCs. The receptor comes from a woman between 55 and 75 years old in good health and CMV-seropositive. This sequence uses TRBV6-1 and TRBJ2-5, with a tentative D gene TRBD1 over 6 matching bases. With the DNA end fitting TRBJ2-7 better, the J assignment may be wrong. Here the CDR3 is given as CASGTFSYEQYF. The DNA sequence is as follows: TGTGCCAGCGGGACATTCTCCTACGAGCAGTACTTC.